These T cell receptor beta chains were read from a single sample in a study of blood T cell repertoires in COVID-19. Some clones are missing from TCRdb's copy, which holds only in-frame ones; the method was immunoSEQ multiplex PCR. There are roughly 190,000 clones in the sample; roughly 83% occur only once, and roughly 3.2% lies in the top ten. Sequencing was carried out using PBMCs or T cells enriched from blood (not recorded which). Receptors originate from a woman aged 30 to 39 who had recovered from COVID-19. CDR3s include the opening cysteine and the closing phenylalanine or tryptophan. Fields, in order: J gene, D gene, V gene, clone size, CDR3 DNA, CDR3 protein. D genes are given only for firm matches. Only some rows state a clone size, as once, few, many or a class for expanded clones.

>TRBJ1-2|NA|TRBV6-6|NA
TGTGCCAGCCGACAGACAACAAACTATGGCTACACCTTC
CASRQTTNYGYTF
>TRBJ2-1|NA|TRBV6-5|NA
TGTGCCAGCAGTTACCCACCGGGACTCTCCTACAATGAGCAGTTCTTC
CASSYPPGLSYNEQFF
>TRBJ2-1|NA|TRBV6-5|NA
TGTGCCAGCAGTTACCGAAACCAGAATGAGCAGTTCTTC
CASSYRNQNEQFF
>TRBJ1-2|NA|TRBV11-1|NA
TGTGCCAGCAGCTTCGCACAGGGTAGCTATGGCTACACCTTC
CASSFAQGSYGYTF
>TRBJ1-2|TRBD1|TRBV2|few
TGTGCCAGCAGTGTGGGGACAGGGATAGATGGCTACACCTTC
CASSVGTGIDGYTF
>TRBJ1-6|TRBD1|TRBV25-1|NA
TGTGCCAGCAGTGTATTGGGACAGAATTCACCCCTCCACTTT
CASSVLGQNSPLHF
>TRBJ2-2|NA|TRBV3-1/TRBV3-2|NA
TGTGCCAGCAGCCAAGGTCGGGGCACCGGGGAGCTGTTTTTT
CASSQGRGTGELFF
>TRBJ1-1|TRBD1|TRBV6-5|NA
TGTGCCAGCAGCGTGACAGGGGAAGCTTTCTTT
CASSVTGEAFF
>TRBJ1-6|TRBD1|TRBV30|NA
TGTGCCTGGAGTTCCGGGACAGTAAATTCACCCCTCCACTTT
CAWSSGTVNSPLHF
>TRBJ1-6|TRBD1|TRBV18|NA
TGTGCCAGCTCACCACTGGGACAGCAAAATTCACCCCTCCACTTT
CASSPLGQQNSPLHF
>TRBJ1-1|TRBD1|TRBV19|NA
TGTGCCAGTTCTGGGACAGGGGGGTACACTGAAGCTTTCTTT
CASSGTGGYTEAFF
>TRBJ1-2|NA|TRBV19|once
TGTGCCAGTAGTATAGAGGACATCGACCATATATGGCTACTCTTC
CASSIEDIDHIWLLF
>TRBJ2-2|TRBD2|TRBV19|NA
TGTGCCAGTGCGTCGGGGGGGCTCGCCGGGGAGCTGTTTTTT
CASASGGLAGELFF
>TRBJ2-5|TRBD1|TRBV30|few
TGTGCCTGGAACAGGGGAGAGACCCAGTACTTC
CAWNRGETQYF
>TRBJ1-5|TRBD1|TRBV7-9|once
TGTGCCAGCAGCACAGGGGGCCAGCCCCAGCATTTT
CASSTGGQPQHF
>TRBJ1-1|TRBD1|TRBV12-3/TRBV12-4|NA
TGTGCCAGCAGCCGGGGGACAGTGATAGAAGCTTTCTTT
CASSRGTVIEAFF
>TRBJ2-1|TRBD1|TRBV5-4|NA
TGTGCCAGCAGCCTCAACCGGGACAGAGGGCAGTTCTTC
CASSLNRDRGQFF
>TRBJ1-2|NA|TRBV7-8|NA
TGTGCCAGCAGCCTAGGGGCGGGCTACACCTTC
CASSLGAGYTF
>TRBJ1-2|TRBD1|TRBV19|NA
TGTGCCAGTGCCTCGGGACAGGGGGCTGCGTCCCATGGCTACACCTTC
CASASGQGAASHGYTF
>TRBJ1-2|TRBD1|TRBV9|NA
TGTGCCAGCAGCGAGGGGACCGGGACAGCGCATGGCTACACCTTC
CASSEGTGTAHGYTF
>TRBJ1-2|TRBD1|TRBV27|NA
TGTGCCAGCAGGGTACCAGGGGGCCGTGGCTACACCTTC
CASRVPGGRGYTF
>TRBJ2-2|NA|TRBV7-7|NA
TGTGCTAGCAGCTCAACAGGGCCCGGGGAGCTGTTTTTT
CASSSTGPGELFF
>TRBJ1-2|TRBD1|TRBV9|few
TGTGCCAGCAGCCCCCGGACAGGGGTGAACTATGGCTACACCTTC
CASSPRTGVNYGYTF
>TRBJ2-7|TRBD2|TRBV11-2|NA
TGTGCCAGCAGCTTAGAAGTAGGTCTAGCGGGCGTCGAGCAGTACTTC
CASSLEVGLAGVEQYF
>TRBJ1-1|NA|TRBV19|few
TGTGCCAGTAGTCCGCTCACAGGGCCCATGAACACTGAAGCTTTCTTT
CASSPLTGPMNTEAFF
>TRBJ2-2|TRBD1|TRBV29-1|NA
TGCAGCGCCGACGGACAGGGAAACACCGGGGAGCTGTTTTTT
CSADGQGNTGELFF
>TRBJ1-1|NA|TRBV11-2|NA
TGTGCCAGCAGCCAGAATGGGGGGAGAGGAGCTTTCTTT
CASSQNGGRGAFF
>TRBJ2-5|NA|TRBV15|once
TGTGCCACCAGCAGAGATCGAGCGTCCCGCCAAGAGACCCAGTACTTC
CATSRDRASRQETQYF
>TRBJ1-6|NA|TRBV6-5|few
TGTGCCAGCAGTTACTCGGGGCAGACTTATAATTCACCCCTCCACTTT
CASSYSGQTYNSPLHF
>TRBJ1-5|NA|TRBV2|once
TGTGCCAGCAGGACGGACTATAGCAATCAGCCCCAGCATTTT
CASRTDYSNQPQHF
>TRBJ2-1|NA|TRBV21-1|NA
TGTGCCAGCAGCAAAGCCCGCTTCCCGATCGGGACTCCTCTAGGACATGAGCAGTTCTTC
CASSKARFPIGTPLGHEQFF
>TRBJ1-5|TRBD1|TRBV10-3|NA
TGTGCCACCGGACAGGGAGGGGGCAATCAGCCCCAGCATTTT
CATGQGGGNQPQHF
>TRBJ1-2|NA|TRBV9|once
TGTGCCAGCAGCGAGGAGGGACTCTATGGCTACACCTTC
CASSEEGLYGYTF